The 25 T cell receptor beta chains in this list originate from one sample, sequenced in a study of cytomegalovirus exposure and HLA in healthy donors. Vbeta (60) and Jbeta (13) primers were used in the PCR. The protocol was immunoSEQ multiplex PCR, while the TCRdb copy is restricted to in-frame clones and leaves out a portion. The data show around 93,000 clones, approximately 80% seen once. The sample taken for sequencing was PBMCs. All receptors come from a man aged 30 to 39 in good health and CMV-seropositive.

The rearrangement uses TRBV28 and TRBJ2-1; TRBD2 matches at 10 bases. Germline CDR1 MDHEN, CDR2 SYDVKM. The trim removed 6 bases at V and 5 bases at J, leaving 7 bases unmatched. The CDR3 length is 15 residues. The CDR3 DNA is TGTGCCAGCAGGGGAGCGGGAGGGAGGGACAATGAGCAGTTCTTC. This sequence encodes CASRGAGGRDNEQFF.

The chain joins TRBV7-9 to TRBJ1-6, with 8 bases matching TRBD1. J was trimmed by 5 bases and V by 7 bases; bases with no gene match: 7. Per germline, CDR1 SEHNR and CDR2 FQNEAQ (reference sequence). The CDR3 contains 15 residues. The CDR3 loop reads CASTWTGPDNSPLHF. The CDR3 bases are TGTGCCAGCACTTGGACAGGGCCGGATAATTCACCCCTCCACTTT.

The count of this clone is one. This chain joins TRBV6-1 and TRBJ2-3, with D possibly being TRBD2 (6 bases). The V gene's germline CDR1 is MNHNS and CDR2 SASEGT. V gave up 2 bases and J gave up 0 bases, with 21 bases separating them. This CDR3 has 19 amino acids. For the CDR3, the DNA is TGTGCCAGCAGTGAACGGATCGGGCGGAGGGGTTCTAGCACAGATACGCAGTATTTT. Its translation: CASSERIGRRGSSTDTQYF.

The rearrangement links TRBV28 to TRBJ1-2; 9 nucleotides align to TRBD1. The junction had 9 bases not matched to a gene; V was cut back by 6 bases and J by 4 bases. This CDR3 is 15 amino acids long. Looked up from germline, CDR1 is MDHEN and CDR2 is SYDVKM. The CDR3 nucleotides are TGTGCCAGCAGAATCACCGGGACAGGGCTCTATGGCTACACCTTC. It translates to CASRITGTGLYGYTF.

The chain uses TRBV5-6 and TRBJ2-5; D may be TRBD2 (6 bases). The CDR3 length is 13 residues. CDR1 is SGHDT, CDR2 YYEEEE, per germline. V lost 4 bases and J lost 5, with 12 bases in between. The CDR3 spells CASSGRRRETQYF. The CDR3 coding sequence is TGTGCCAGCAGCGGGAGGCGAAGGGAGACCCAGTACTTC.

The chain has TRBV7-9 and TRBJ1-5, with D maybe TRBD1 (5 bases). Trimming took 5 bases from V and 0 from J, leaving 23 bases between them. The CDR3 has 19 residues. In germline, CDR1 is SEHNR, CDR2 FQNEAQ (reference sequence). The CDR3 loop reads CASSDGDRDFLDSNQPQHF. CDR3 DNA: TGTGCCAGCAGCGACGGAGATAGGGACTTCCTCGATAGCAATCAGCCCCAGCATTTT.

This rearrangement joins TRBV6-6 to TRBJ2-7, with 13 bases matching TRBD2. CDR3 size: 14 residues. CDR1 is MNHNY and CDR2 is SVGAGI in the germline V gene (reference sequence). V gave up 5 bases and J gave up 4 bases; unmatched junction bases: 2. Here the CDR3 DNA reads TGTGCCAGCAGTCCGGGACTAGCGGGGTACGAGCAGTACTTC. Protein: CASSPGLAGYEQYF.

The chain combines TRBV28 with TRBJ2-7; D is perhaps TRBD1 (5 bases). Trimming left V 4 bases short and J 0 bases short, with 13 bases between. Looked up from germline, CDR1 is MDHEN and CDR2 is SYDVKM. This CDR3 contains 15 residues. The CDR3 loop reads CASSSRWGGSYEQYF. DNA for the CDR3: TGTGCCAGCAGTTCCCGCTGGGGCGGCTCCTACGAGCAGTACTTC.

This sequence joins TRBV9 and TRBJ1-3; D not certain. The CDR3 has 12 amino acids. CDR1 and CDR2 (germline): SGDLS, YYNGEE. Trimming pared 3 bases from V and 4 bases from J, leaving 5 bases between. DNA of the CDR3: TGTGCCAGCAGCGCGAGGGGAAACACCATATATTTT. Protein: CASSARGNTIYF.

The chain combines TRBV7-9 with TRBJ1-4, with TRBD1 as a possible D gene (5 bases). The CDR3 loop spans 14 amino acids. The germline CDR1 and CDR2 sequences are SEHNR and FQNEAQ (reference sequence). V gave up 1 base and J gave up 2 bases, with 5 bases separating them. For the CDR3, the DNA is TGTGCCAGCAGCTTAGGACAGACTAATGAAAAACTGTTTTTT. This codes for CASSLGQTNEKLFF.

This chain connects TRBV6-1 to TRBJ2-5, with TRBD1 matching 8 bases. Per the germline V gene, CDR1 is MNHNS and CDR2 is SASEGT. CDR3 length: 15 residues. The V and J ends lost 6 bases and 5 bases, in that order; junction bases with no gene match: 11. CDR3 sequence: CASRAGTGPRETQYF. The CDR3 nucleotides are TGTGCCAGCAGGGCCGGGACAGGTCCACGGGAGACCCAGTACTTC.

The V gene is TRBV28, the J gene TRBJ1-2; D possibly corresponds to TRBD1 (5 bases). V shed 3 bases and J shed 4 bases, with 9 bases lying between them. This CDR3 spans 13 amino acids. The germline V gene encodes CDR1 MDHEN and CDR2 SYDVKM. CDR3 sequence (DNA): TGTGCCAGCAGTTTCATTGGGGCCTATGGCTACACCTTC. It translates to CASSFIGAYGYTF.

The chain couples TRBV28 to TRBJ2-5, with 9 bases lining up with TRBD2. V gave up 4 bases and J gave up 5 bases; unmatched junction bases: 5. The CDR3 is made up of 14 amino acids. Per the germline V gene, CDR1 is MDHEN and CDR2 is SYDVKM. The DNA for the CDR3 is TGTGCCAGCAGTTATTTCGCGGGAGGGGAGACCCAGTACTTC. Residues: CASSYFAGGETQYF.

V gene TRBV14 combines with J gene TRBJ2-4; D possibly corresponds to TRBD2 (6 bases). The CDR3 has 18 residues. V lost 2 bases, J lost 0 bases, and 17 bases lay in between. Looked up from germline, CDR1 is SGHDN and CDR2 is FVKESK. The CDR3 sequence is CASSQLPPGGLAKNIQYF. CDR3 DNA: TGTGCCAGCAGCCAACTACCCCCCGGGGGATTAGCCAAAAACATTCAGTACTTC.

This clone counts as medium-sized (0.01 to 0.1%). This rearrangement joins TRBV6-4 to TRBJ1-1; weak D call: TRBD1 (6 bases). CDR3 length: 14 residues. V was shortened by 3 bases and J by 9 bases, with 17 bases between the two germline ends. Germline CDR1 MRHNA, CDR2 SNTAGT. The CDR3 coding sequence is TGTGCCAGCAGTGATACAGGGACAAACGGGAAAGCTTTCTTT. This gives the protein CASSDTGTNGKAFF.

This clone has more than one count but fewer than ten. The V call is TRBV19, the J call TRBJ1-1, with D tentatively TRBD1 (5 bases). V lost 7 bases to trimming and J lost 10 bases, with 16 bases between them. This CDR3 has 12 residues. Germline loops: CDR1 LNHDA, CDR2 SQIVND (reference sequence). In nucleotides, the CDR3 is TGTGCCAGTATCCCCTGGTCGGGGGTAGCTTTCTTT. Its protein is CASIPWSGVAFF.

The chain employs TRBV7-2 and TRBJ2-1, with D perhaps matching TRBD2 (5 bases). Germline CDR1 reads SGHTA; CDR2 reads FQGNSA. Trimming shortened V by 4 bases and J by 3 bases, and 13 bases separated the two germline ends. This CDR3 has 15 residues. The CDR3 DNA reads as TGTGCCAGCAGCTCCCCCCAGCGGAGCTACAATGAGCAGTTCTTC. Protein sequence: CASSSPQRSYNEQFF.

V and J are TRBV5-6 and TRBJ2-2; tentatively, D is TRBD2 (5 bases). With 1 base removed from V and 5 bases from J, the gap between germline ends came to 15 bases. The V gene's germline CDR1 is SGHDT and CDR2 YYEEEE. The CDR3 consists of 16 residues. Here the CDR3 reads CASSLRATGGTGELFF. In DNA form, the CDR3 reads TGTGCCAGCAGCTTGAGAGCGACTGGAGGAACCGGGGAGCTGTTTTTT. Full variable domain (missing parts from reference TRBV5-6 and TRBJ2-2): DAGVTQSPTHLIKTRGQQVTLRCSPKSGHDTVSWYQQALGQGPQFIFQYYEEEERQRGNFPDRFSGHQFPNYSSELNVNALLLGDSALYLCASSLRATGGTGELFFGEGSRLTVL.

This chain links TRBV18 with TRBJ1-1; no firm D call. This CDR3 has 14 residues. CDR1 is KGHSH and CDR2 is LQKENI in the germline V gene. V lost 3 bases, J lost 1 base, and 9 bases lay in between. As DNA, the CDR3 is TGTGCCAGCTCACCGTCAGGCCCGAACACTGAAGCTTTCTTT. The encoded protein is CASSPSGPNTEAFF.

The CDR3 region is CASSPDGRPYGYTF. In DNA form, the CDR3 reads TGTGCCAGCAGTCCCGACGGGAGGCCCTATGGCTACACCTTC. The chain recombines TRBV2 with TRBJ1-2; D ambiguous. V was trimmed by 5 bases and J by 4 bases, leaving 14 bases between them. Germline-derived CDR1 and CDR2 are SNHLY and FYNNEI. This CDR3 spans 14 amino acids.

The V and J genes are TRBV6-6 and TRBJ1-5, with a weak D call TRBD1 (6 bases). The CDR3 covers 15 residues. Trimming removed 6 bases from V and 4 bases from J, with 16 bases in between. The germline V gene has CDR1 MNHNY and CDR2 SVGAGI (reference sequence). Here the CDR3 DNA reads TGTGCCAGCAGCGCCGGACAGCTTCGGAATCAGCCCCAGCATTTT. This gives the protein CASSAGQLRNQPQHF.

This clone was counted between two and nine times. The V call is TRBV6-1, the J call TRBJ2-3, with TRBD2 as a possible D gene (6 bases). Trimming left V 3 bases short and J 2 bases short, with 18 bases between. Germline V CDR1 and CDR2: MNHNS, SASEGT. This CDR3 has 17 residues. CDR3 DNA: TGTGCCAGCAGTGAGAGGGCAGGAGGGACCTACACAGATACGCAGTATTTT. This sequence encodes CASSERAGGTYTDTQYF.

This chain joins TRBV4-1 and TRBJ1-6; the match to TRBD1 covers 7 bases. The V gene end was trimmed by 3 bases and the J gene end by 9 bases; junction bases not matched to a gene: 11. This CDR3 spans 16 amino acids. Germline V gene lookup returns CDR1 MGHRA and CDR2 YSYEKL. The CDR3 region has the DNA TGCGCCAGCAGCCAGGGAGACAGGGCCCAAGGTTCACCCCTCCACTTT. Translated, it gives CASSQGDRAQGSPLHF.

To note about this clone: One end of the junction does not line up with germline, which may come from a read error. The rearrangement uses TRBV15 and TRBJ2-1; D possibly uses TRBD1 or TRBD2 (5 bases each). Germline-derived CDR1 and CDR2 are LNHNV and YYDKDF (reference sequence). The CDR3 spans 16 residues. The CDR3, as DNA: TGTGCCACCAGCGGAGAGGGCAGGACAAACTACAATGAGCAGTTCTTC. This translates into CATSGEGRTNYNEQFF.

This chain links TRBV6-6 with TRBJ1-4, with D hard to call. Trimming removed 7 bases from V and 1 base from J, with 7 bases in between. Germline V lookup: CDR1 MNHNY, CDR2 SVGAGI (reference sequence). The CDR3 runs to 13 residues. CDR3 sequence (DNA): TGTGCCAGCAACCTAATAACTAATGAAAAACTGTTTTTT. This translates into CASNLITNEKLFF.